This record concerns one T cell receptor beta chain sequence. This record belongs to a study of blood T cell repertoires in COVID-19. Study background: Specimens from acute and convalescent COVID-19 originated in the United States, Italy and Spain.

The V gene's germline CDR1 is SGHNT and CDR2 YYREEE (reference sequence). CDR3 length: 14 residues. V trimming: 4 bases; J trimming: 6 bases; junction bases outside the gene matches: 8. Generated by immunoSEQ multiplex PCR, the TCRdb table keeps only in-frame clones and is missing some. In the table there are about 160,000 clones, approximately 84% of which are singletons. The Seattle patients, enrolled during active infection, were followed longitudinally. This chain links TRBV5-4 with TRBJ2-7; 9 bases are a match to TRBD1. Sequences were obtained from peripheral blood. The TCR sequence derives from a woman in her forties or fifties with COVID-19, enrolled during active disease. Here the CDR3 DNA reads TGTGCCAGCAGCCGGCCGGGACAGGGTCCCGAGCAGTACTTC. It specifies CASSRPGQGPEQYF.